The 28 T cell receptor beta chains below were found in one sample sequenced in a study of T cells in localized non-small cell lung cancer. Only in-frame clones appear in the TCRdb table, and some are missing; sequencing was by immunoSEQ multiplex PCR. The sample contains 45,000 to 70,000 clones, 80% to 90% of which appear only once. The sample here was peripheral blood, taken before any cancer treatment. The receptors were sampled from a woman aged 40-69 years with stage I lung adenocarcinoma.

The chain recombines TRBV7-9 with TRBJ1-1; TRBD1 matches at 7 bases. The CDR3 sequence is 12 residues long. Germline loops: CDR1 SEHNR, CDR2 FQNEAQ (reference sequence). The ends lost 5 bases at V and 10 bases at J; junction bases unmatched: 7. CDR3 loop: CASSPGRQGAFF. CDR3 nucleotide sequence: TGTGCCAGCAGCCCCGGGAGACAGGGAGCTTTCTTT.

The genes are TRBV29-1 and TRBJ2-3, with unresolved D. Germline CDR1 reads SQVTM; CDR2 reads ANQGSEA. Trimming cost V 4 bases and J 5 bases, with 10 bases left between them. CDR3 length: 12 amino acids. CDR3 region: CSVVLGLDTQYF. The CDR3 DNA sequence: TGCAGCGTTGTTTTGGGTTTAGATACGCAGTATTTT.

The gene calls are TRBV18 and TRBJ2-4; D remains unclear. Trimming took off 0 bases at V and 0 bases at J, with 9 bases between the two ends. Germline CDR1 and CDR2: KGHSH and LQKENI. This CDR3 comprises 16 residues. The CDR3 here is CASSPPGTVAKNIQYF. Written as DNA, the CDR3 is TGTGCCAGCTCACCACCGGGCACAGTAGCCAAAAACATTCAGTACTTC.

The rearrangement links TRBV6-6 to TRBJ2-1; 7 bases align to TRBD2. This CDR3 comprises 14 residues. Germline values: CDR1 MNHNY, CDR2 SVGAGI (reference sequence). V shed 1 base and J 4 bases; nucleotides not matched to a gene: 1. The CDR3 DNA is TGTGCCAGCAGTTACTTCGGGGGGTACAATGAGCAGTTCTTC. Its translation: CASSYFGGYNEQFF.

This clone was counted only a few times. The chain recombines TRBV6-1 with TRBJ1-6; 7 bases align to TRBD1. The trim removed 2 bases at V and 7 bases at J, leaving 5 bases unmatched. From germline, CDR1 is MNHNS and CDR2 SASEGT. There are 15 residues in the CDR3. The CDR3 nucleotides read TGTGCCAGCAGTGAAATTCCAGGGGGGAATTCACCCCTCCACTTT. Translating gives CASSEIPGGNSPLHF.

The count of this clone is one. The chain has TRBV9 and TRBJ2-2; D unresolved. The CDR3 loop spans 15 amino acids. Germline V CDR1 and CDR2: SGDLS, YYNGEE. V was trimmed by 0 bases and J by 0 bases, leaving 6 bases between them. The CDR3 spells CASSVAGSNTGELFF. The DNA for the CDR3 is TGTGCCAGCAGCGTAGCTGGGTCGAACACCGGGGAGCTGTTTTTT.

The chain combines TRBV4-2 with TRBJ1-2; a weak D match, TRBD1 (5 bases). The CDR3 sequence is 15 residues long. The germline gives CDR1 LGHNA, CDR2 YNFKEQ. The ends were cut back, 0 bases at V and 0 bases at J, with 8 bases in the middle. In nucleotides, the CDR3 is TGTGCCAGCAGCCAAGAAGGGGATGCTAACTATGGCTACACCTTC. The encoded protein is CASSQEGDANYGYTF.

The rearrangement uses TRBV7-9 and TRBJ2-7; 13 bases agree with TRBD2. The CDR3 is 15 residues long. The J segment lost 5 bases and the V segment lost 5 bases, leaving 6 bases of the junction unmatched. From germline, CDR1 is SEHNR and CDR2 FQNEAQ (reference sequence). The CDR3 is CASSATSGGPHEQYF. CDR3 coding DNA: TGTGCCAGCAGCGCGACTAGCGGGGGGCCCCACGAGCAGTACTTC.

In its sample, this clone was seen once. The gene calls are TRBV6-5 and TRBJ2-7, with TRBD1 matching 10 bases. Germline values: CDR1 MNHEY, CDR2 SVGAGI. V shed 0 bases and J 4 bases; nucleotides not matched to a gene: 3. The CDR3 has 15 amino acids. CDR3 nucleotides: TGTGCCAGCAGTTACTCCCGGGACAGGGGATACGAGCAGTACTTC. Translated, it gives CASSYSRDRGYEQYF.

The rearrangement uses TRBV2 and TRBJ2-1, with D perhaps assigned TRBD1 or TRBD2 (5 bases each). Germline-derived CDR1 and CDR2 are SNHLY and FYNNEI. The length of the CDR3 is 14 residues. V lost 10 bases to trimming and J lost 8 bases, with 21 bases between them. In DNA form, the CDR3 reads TGTGCCACCCCAGGACCGGGACCCTTAGATGAGCAGTTCTTC. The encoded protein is CATPGPGPLDEQFF.

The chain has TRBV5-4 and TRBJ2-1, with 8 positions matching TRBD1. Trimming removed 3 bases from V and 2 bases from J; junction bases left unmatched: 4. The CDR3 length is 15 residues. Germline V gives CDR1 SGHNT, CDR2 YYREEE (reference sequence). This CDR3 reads CASSSGGQAYNEQFF. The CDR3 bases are TGTGCCAGCAGCTCAGGGGGCCAGGCCTACAATGAGCAGTTCTTC.

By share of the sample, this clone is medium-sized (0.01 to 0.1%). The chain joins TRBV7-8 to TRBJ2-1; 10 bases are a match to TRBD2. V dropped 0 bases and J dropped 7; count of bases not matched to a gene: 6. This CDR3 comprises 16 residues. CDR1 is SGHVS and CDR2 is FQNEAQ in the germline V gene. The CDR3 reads CASSLASGGALNEQFF. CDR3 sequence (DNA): TGTGCCAGCAGCTTAGCAAGCGGGGGGGCCCTGAATGAGCAGTTCTTC.

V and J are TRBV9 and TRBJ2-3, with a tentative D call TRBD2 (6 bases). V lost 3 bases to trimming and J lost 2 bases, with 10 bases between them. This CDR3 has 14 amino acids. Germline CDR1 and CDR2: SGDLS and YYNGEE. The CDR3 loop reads CASSAGLFTDTQYF. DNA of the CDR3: TGTGCCAGCAGCGCGGGACTTTTCACAGATACGCAGTATTTT.

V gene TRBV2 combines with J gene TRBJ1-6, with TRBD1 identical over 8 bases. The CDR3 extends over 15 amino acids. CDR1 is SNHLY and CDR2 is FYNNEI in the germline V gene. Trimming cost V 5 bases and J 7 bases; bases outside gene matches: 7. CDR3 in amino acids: CASSNRGRSNSPLHF. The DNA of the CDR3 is TGTGCCAGCAGTAACAGGGGGAGATCCAATTCACCCCTCCACTTT.

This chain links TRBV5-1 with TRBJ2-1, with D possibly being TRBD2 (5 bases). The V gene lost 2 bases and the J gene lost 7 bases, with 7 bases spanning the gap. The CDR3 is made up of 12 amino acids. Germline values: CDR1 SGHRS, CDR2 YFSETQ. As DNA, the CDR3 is TGCGCCAGCAGCTTCGAGGGAAATGAGCAGTTCTTC. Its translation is CASSFEGNEQFF.

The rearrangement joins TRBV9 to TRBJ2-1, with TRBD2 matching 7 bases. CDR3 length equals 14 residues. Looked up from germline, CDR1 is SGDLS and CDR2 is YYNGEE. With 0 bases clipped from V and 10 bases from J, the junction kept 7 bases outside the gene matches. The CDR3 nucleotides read TGTGCCAGCAGCGTAGGGGAGGGTTATTGGGAGCAGTTCTTC. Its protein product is CASSVGEGYWEQFF.

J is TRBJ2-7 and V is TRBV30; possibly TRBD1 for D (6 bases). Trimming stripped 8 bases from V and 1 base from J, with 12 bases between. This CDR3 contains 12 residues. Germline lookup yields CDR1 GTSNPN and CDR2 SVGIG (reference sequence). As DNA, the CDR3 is TGTGCCGAGAAGACAGGATCCTACGAGCAGTACTTC. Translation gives CAEKTGSYEQYF.

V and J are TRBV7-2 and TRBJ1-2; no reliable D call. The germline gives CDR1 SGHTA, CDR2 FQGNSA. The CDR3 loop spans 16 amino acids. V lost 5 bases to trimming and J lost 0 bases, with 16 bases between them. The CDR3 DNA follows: TGTGCCAGCAGCATCAGGTTAGGCGGTTCTAACTATGGCTACACCTTC. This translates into CASSIRLGGSNYGYTF.

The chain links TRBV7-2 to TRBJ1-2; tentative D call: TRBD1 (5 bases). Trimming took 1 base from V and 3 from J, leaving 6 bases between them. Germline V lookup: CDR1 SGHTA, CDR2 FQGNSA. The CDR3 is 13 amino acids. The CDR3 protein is CASSLGGYYGYTF. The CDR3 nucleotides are TGTGCCAGCAGCTTAGGGGGCTACTATGGCTACACCTTC.

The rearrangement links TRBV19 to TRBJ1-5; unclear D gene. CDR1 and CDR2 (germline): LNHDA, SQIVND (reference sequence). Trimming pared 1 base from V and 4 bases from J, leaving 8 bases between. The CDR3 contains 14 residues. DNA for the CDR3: TGTGCCAGTAGTATAGGATTCGAGAATCAGCCCCAGCATTTT. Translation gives CASSIGFENQPQHF.

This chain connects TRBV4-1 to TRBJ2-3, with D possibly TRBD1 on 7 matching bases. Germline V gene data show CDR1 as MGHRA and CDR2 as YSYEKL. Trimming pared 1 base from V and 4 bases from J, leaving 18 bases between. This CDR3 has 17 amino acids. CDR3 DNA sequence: TGCGCCAGCAGCCAAGGAGTCAGGACAGGAGGGGCAGATACGCAGTATTTT. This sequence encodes CASSQGVRTGGADTQYF.

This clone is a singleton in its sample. The CDR3 sequence: CASSLSGVGYTF. Written as DNA, the CDR3 is TGTGCCAGCAGCCTTAGTGGGGTTGGCTACACCTTC. The genes are TRBV9 and TRBJ1-2; D call uncertain. Germline lookup yields CDR1 SGDLS and CDR2 YYNGEE. V was cut by 4 bases and J by 7 bases, with 11 bases left in between. The CDR3 covers 12 residues.

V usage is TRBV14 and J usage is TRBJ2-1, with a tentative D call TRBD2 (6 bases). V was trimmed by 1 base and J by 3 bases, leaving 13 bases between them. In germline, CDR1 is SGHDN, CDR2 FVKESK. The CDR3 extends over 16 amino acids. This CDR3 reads CASSQGGGVFYNEQFF. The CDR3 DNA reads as TGTGCCAGCAGCCAAGGTGGAGGGGTATTCTACAATGAGCAGTTCTTC.

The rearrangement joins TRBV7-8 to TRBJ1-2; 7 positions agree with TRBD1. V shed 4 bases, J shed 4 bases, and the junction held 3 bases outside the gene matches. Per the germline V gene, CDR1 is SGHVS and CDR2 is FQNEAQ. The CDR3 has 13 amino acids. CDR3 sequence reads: CASSSTGFYGYTF. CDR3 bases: TGTGCCAGCAGCTCGACAGGGTTCTATGGCTACACCTTC.

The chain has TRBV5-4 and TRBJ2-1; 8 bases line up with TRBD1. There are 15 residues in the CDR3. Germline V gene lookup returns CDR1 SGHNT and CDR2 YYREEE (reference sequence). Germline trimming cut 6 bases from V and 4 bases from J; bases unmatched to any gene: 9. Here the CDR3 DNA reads TGTGCCAGCACCTCCCAGGGGGCGAGGTACAATGAGCAGTTCTTC. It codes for CASTSQGARYNEQFF.

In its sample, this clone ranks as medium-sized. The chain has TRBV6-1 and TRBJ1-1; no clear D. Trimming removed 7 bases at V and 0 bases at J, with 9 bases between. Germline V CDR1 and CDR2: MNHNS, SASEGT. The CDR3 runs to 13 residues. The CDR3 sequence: CASTMVLNTEAFF. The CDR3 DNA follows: TGTGCCAGCACCATGGTCCTGAACACTGAAGCTTTCTTT.

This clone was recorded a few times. The CDR3 region is CASRPDREDQPQHF. As DNA, the CDR3 is TGTGCCAGCAGGCCGGACAGGGAAGACCAGCCCCAGCATTTT. The gene calls are TRBV27 and TRBJ1-5, with 8 bases that match TRBD1. The CDR3 runs 14 residues. Germline CDR1 MNHEY, CDR2 SMNVEV (reference sequence). V was pared by 6 bases and J by 7 bases, with 8 bases of the junction left unmatched.

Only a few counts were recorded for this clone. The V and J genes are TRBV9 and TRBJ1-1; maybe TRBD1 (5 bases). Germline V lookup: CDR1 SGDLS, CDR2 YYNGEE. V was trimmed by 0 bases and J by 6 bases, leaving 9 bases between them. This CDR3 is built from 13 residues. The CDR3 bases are TGTGCCAGCAGCGTAGACCCAGGGTCTGAAGCTTTCTTT. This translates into CASSVDPGSEAFF.